This TCR beta chain was captured in a study of shared T cell receptors in the human thymus. TCRdb keeps only in-frame clones here, not all; method: immunoSEQ multiplex PCR. The sample holds hundreds of thousands of clones, 80% to 90% seen once. This clone was found once. The CDR3 runs to 15 residues. The germline CDR1 and CDR2 sequences are MNHNY and SVGAGI (reference sequence). The V end lost 5 bases, the J end lost 4 bases, and 16 bases lay between the germline ends. This sample was shared with a second study, whose subject was human thymus T cells. That study reports: The people who donated were healthy Finnish babies having corrective surgery for congenital heart defects. The thymus was resected at corrective cardiac surgery. Thymic and blood repertoires seemed to favor certain V and J genes. Related research found strongly overlapping thymic repertoires in unrelated individuals.

The chain is built from TRBV6-6 and TRBJ2-3, with D possibly matching TRBD1 (7 bases). This TCR was sampled from a girl in the first two years of life with a congenital heart defect. Specimen: thymocytes. The CDR3 spells CASSDPTGRPDTQYF. The CDR3 bases are TGTGCCAGCAGTGACCCGACAGGGAGGCCAGATACGCAGTATTTT.